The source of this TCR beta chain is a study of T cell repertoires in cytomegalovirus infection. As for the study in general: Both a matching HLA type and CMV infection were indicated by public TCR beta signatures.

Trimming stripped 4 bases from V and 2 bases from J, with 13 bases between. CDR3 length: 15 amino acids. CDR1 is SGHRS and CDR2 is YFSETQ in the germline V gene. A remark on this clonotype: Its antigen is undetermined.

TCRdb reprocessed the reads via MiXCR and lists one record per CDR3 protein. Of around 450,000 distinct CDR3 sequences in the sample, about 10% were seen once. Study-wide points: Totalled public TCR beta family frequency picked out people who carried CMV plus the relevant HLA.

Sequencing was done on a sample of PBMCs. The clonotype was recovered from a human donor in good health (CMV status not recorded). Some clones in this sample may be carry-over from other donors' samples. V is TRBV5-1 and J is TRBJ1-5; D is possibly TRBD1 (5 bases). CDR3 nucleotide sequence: TGCGCCAGCAGCCCGAGGGGAGATGGCAATCAGCCCCAGCATTTT. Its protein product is CASSPRGDGNQPQHF.